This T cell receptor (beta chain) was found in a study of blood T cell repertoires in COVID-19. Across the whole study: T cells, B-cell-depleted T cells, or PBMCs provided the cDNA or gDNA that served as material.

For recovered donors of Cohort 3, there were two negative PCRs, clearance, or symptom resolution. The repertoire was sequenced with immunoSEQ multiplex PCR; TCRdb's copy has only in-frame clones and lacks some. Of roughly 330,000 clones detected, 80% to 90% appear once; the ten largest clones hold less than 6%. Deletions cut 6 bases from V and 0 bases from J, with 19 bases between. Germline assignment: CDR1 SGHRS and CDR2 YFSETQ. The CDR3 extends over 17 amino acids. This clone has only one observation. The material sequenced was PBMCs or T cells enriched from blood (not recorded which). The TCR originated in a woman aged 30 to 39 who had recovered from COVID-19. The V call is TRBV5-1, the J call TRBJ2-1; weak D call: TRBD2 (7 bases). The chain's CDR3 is CASIPGRGGGSYNEQFF. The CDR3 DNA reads TGCGCCAGCATTCCCGGTAGGGGGGGCGGCTCCTACAATGAGCAGTTCTTC. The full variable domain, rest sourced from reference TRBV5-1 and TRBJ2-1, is KAGVTQTPRYLIKTRGQQVTLSCSPISGHRSVSWYQQTPGQGLQFLFEYFSETQRNKGNFPGRFSGRQFSNSRSEMNVSTLELGDSALYLCASIPGRGGGSYNEQFFGPGTRLTVL.